The 26 T cell receptor beta chains listed next were all sequenced from one sample in a study of shared clonotypes between healthy human individuals. TCRdb's copy holds only in-frame clones and misses some; the assay was immunoSEQ multiplex PCR. The repertoire includes some 2,000,000 clones, more than 90% of them detected once, and more than 0.1% sits in the top ten. Material: naive CD4+ T cells sorted from blood. Regarding subset: CD45RA+ positively selected. These receptors were obtained from a man between 18 and 29 years old in good health.

The chain has TRBV2 and TRBJ2-3, with D possibly TRBD2 on 6 matching bases. The germline V gene has CDR1 SNHLY and CDR2 FYNNEI. The length of the CDR3 is 14 residues. With 7 bases removed from V and 4 bases from J, the gap between germline ends came to 15 bases. In nucleotides, the CDR3 is TGTGCCAGCAACTTCGTACGGGGGTCAGATACGCAGTATTTT. Amino acids: CASNFVRGSDTQYF.

The chain is built from TRBV10-3 and TRBJ2-7, with 8 bases matching TRBD1. The germline CDR1 and CDR2 sequences are ENHRY and SYGVKD. This CDR3 region has 13 residues. V shed 10 bases, J shed 0 bases, and the junction held 5 bases outside the gene matches. The CDR3 DNA follows: TGTGCCACCCTGACAGGGGCCTCCTACGAGCAGTACTTC. Encoded protein: CATLTGASYEQYF.

This clone was seen more than once but under ten times. The chain uses TRBV10-3 and TRBJ1-2; no clear D gene. CDR3 length equals 13 residues. The germline gives CDR1 ENHRY, CDR2 SYGVKD. The V and J ends lost 0 bases and 8 bases respectively, with 10 bases between them. The CDR3 sequence: CAISESEALGYTF. CDR3 DNA: TGTGCCATCAGTGAGTCGGAAGCCTTGGGCTACACCTTC.

This clone occurred once. V and J are TRBV10-3 and TRBJ2-7; D is unresolved. The CDR3 loop spans 16 amino acids. CDR1 is ENHRY and CDR2 is SYGVKD in the germline V gene. V lost 2 bases, J lost 3 bases, and 17 bases lay in between. The CDR3 loop is CAISEGPPVLNYEQYF. The CDR3, as DNA: TGTGCCATCAGTGAGGGGCCCCCCGTCCTCAACTACGAGCAGTACTTC.

The sample holds one count of this clone. The chain links TRBV5-4 to TRBJ2-7, with a tentative D call TRBD1 (5 bases). The CDR3 contains 15 residues. The germline V and J ends were trimmed by 0 bases and 2 bases, with 12 bases remaining between them. CDR1 SGHNT and CDR2 YYREEE come from the germline V gene (reference sequence). The CDR3 region is CASSLGAGLAYEQYF. The CDR3 DNA is TGTGCCAGCAGCTTGGGGGCAGGGTTGGCCTACGAGCAGTACTTC.

The chain combines TRBV7-2 with TRBJ2-7; D is unclear. CDR1 is SGHTA and CDR2 is FQGNSA in the germline V gene. V was trimmed by 3 bases and J by 6 bases, leaving 12 bases between them. This CDR3 comprises 13 residues. CDR3 in DNA: TGTGCCAGCAGCTTTCGGGCCCAAACCGAGCAGTACTTC. It specifies CASSFRAQTEQYF. Combining the CDR3 with reference TRBV7-2 and TRBJ2-7 gives the whole variable domain GAGVSQSPSNKVTEKGKDVELRCDPISGHTALYWYRQSLGQGLEFLIYFQGNSAPDKSGLPSDRFSAERTGGSVSTLTIQRTQQEDSAVYLCASSFRAQTEQYFGPGTRLTVT.

The chain couples TRBV7-2 to TRBJ1-5; TRBD1 aligns across 9 bases. V lost 2 bases and J lost 0; bases outside the gene matches: 11. The CDR3 covers 19 residues. CDR1 and CDR2 from the germline V gene are SGHTA and FQGNSA. The CDR3 coding sequence is TGTGCCAGCAGCTTACACTCCGGGACAGGGAGATATAGCAATCAGCCCCAGCATTTT. Translating it yields CASSLHSGTGRYSNQPQHF. Full variable domain (rest looked up from reference TRBV7-2 and TRBJ1-5): GAGVSQSPSNKVTEKGKDVELRCDPISGHTALYWYRQSLGQGLEFLIYFQGNSAPDKSGLPSDRFSAERTGGSVSTLTIQRTQQEDSAVYLCASSLHSGTGRYSNQPQHFGDGTRLSIL.

CDR3 amino acids: CASETTPWRGNYGYTF. The DNA of the CDR3 is TGTGCCAGCGAGACCACCCCGTGGCGCGGTAACTATGGCTACACCTTC. The chain is built from TRBV7-6 and TRBJ1-2; D is ambiguous. Germline CDR1 and CDR2: SGHVS and FNYEAQ. With 8 bases removed from V and 1 base from J, the gap between germline ends came to 20 bases. This CDR3 has 16 amino acids.

This clone showed up just once. The chain carries TRBV14 and TRBJ2-5; 10 bases map to TRBD2. Germline V gene lookup returns CDR1 SGHDN and CDR2 FVKESK. There are 15 residues in the CDR3. The junction had 3 bases not matched to a gene; V was cut back by 3 bases and J by 2 bases. The CDR3 protein is CASSQASGRQETQYF. The DNA for the CDR3 is TGTGCCAGCAGCCAGGCTAGCGGGAGACAAGAGACCCAGTACTTC.

The rearrangement uses TRBV18 and TRBJ1-6; D may be TRBD1 (6 bases). This CDR3 contains 13 residues. The V and J ends lost 7 bases and 8 bases respectively, with 12 bases between them. Germline V lookup: CDR1 KGHSH, CDR2 LQKENI. CDR3 protein: CASFSGEYSPLHF. Written as DNA, the CDR3 is TGTGCCAGCTTTTCAGGGGAGTATTCACCCCTCCACTTT.

For this clone: The same CDR3 arises from other DNA sequences in this sample as well. This chain's CDR3 is CASSRGQGDYGYTF. CDR3 coding DNA: TGTGCCAGCAGTCGCGGACAGGGGGACTATGGCTACACCTTC. The chain has TRBV6-5 and TRBJ1-2, with 10 bases aligning to TRBD1. CDR3 length equals 14 residues. Germline CDR1 MNHEY, CDR2 SVGAGI. V lost 5 bases and J lost 3; bases outside the gene matches: 3.

The genes are TRBV9 and TRBJ1-2, with a tentative D call TRBD1 (6 bases). Germline-derived CDR1 and CDR2 are SGDLS and YYNGEE. CDR3 length: 15 residues. Trimming took off 0 bases at V and 4 bases at J, with 13 bases between the two ends. CDR3 nucleotides: TGTGCCAGCAGCGTAGCTCAAGGACAGTCCTATGGCTACACCTTC. Encoded protein: CASSVAQGQSYGYTF.

This chain joins TRBV7-3 and TRBJ2-3; D call uncertain. V lost 0 bases and J 4 bases, leaving 14 bases between the germline ends. CDR1 is SGHTA and CDR2 is FQGTGA in the germline V gene. The CDR3 consists of 16 residues. CDR3 DNA sequence: TGTGCCAGCAGCTTAACGGGTAGGGCTCAATCAGATACGCAGTATTTT. Residues: CASSLTGRAQSDTQYF.

This clone was recorded once. In DNA form, the CDR3 reads TGCGCCAGCAGCTTGTCCGGGACAGGGTCAAATGAGCAGTTCTTC. Its translation: CASSLSGTGSNEQFF. The chain has TRBV5-1 and TRBJ2-1; 9 bases agree with TRBD1. The CDR3 spans 15 residues. V lost 1 base, J lost 7 bases, and 6 bases stayed unmatched. The V gene's germline CDR1 is SGHRS and CDR2 YFSETQ.

The V and J genes are TRBV27 and TRBJ2-5; the D gene is possibly TRBD2 (5 bases). Trimming removed 3 bases at V and 4 bases at J, with 12 bases between. The CDR3 has 14 residues. Per the germline V gene, CDR1 is MNHEY and CDR2 is SMNVEV (reference sequence). The CDR3 loop reads CASSFEGWGETQYF. Here the CDR3 DNA reads TGTGCCAGCAGTTTCGAGGGTTGGGGAGAGACCCAGTACTTC.

This chain uses TRBV19 with TRBJ1-4; D unresolved. Trimming removed 6 bases at V and 5 bases at J, with 13 bases between. Germline V gives CDR1 LNHDA, CDR2 SQIVND (reference sequence). The CDR3 is 14 residues long. The CDR3 DNA sequence: TGTGCCAGTAGGAAAGCAAGCCGAAATGAAAAACTGTTTTTT. Residues: CASRKASRNEKLFF. The complete variable domain, with remaining parts taken from reference TRBV19 and TRBJ1-4, reads DGGITQSPKYLFRKEGQNVTLSCEQNLNHDAMYWYRQDPGQGLRLIYYSQIVNDFQKGDIAEGYSVSREKKESFPLTVTSAQKNPTAFYLCASRKASRNEKLFFGSGTQLSVL.

Points on this clone: One end of the junction is discordant with germline, which a read error may explain. The chain joins TRBV6-1 to TRBJ2-3; perhaps TRBD1 as D (6 bases). Germline assignment: CDR1 MNHNS and CDR2 SASEGT. The CDR3 is 14 amino acids. CDR3 in DNA: TGCGGCCTACAGGTGTACAGGGTGACAGATACGCAGTATTTT. This translates into CGLQVYRVTDTQYF.

This sequence joins TRBV7-2 and TRBJ2-7, with D maybe TRBD1 (6 bases). V was trimmed by 5 bases and J by 1 base, leaving 15 bases between them. The CDR3 totals 15 residues. Germline V CDR1 and CDR2: SGHTA, FQGNSA. CDR3 region: CASSPSPQGSYEQYF. In DNA form, the CDR3 reads TGTGCCAGCAGCCCATCACCCCAGGGGTCCTACGAGCAGTACTTC.

This CDR3 is CASSVDPGGTDTQYF. CDR3 sequence (DNA): TGTGCCAGCAGCGTAGACCCGGGAGGGACAGATACGCAGTATTTT. The rearrangement links TRBV9 to TRBJ2-3; the match to TRBD2 covers 8 bases. Germline V gene lookup returns CDR1 SGDLS and CDR2 YYNGEE. Trimming took 0 bases from V and 3 from J; bases not matched to a gene: 3. The CDR3 sequence is 15 residues long.

The V and J genes are TRBV30 and TRBJ2-7; a possible D gene is TRBD1 (6 bases). Germline V gene lookup returns CDR1 GTSNPN and CDR2 SVGIG (reference sequence). This CDR3 is 13 amino acids long. V lost 1 base and J 6 bases, leaving 13 bases between the germline ends. CDR3: CAWSGRAGAEQYF. CDR3 sequence (DNA): TGTGCCTGGAGTGGTAGGGCAGGGGCCGAGCAGTACTTC.

The genes are TRBV2 and TRBJ1-2; 10 bases fit TRBD1. The CDR3 is 14 residues long. The V gene end was trimmed by 6 bases and the J gene end by 8 bases; junction bases not matched to a gene: 9. Germline-derived CDR1 and CDR2 are SNHLY and FYNNEI. DNA for the CDR3: TGTGCCAGCAGCCTTAAGACAGGGGGCCAAGGCTACACCTTC. It specifies CASSLKTGGQGYTF.

The gene calls are TRBV5-6 and TRBJ1-2, with a possible D match to TRBD1 (5 bases). The germline V and J ends were trimmed by 1 base and 0 bases, with 10 bases remaining between them. The CDR3 length is 15 residues. Germline V lookup: CDR1 SGHDT, CDR2 YYEEEE. In nucleotides, the CDR3 is TGTGCCAGCAGCTTGCGGCGGACATCTAACTATGGCTACACCTTC. Translation gives CASSLRRTSNYGYTF. Drawing the rest from reference TRBV5-6 and TRBJ1-2, the complete variable domain is DAGVTQSPTHLIKTRGQQVTLRCSPKSGHDTVSWYQQALGQGPQFIFQYYEEEERQRGNFPDRFSGHQFPNYSSELNVNALLLGDSALYLCASSLRRTSNYGYTFGSGTRLTVV.

The chain's CDR3 is CASRDNTEAFF. CDR3 sequence (DNA): TGTGCCAGCAGAGACAACACTGAAGCTTTCTTT. The chain links TRBV6-6 to TRBJ1-1; D is unresolved. V was cut by 6 bases and J by 2 bases, with 4 bases left in between. This CDR3 contains 11 residues. Germline CDR1 is MNHNY and CDR2 is SVGAGI (reference sequence).

V gene TRBV2 combines with J gene TRBJ2-1; D gene uncertain. CDR1 is SNHLY, CDR2 FYNNEI, per germline. The CDR3 totals 14 residues. V lost 7 bases and J lost 0, with 10 bases in between. CDR3: CASTALSSYNEQFF. CDR3 coding DNA: TGTGCCAGCACCGCCCTGAGCTCCTACAATGAGCAGTTCTTC.

As concerns this clone: This specimen includes other DNA sequences encoding the same CDR3. The chain is built from TRBV11-2 and TRBJ2-1; D is unresolved. V dropped 0 bases and J dropped 9 bases, with 6 bases sitting between them. Germline V gives CDR1 SGHAT, CDR2 FQNNGV. The CDR3 consists of 12 residues. The CDR3 DNA follows: TGTGCCAGCAGCTTAGATTTAGGTGAGCAGTTCTTC. This gives the protein CASSLDLGEQFF.

The J gene is TRBJ2-7, the V gene TRBV6-1; weak D call: TRBD2 (6 bases). The CDR3 totals 13 residues. Germline V lookup: CDR1 MNHNS, CDR2 SASEGT. V lost 7 bases to trimming and J lost 7 bases, with 17 bases between them. Here the CDR3 DNA reads TGTGCCAGCATCCCCGTGGTGGGGGGTGAGCAGTACTTC. Protein sequence: CASIPVVGGEQYF.